These T cell receptor beta chains were read from a single sample in a study of blood T cell repertoires in COVID-19. TCRdb's table, derived via immunoSEQ multiplex PCR, lists solely in-frame clones and lacks some. The sample contains tens of thousands of clones, about 83% of which appear only once. Input material: peripheral blood. Receptors were obtained from a man over 45 with active COVID-19. CDR3s include the opening cysteine and the closing phenylalanine or tryptophan. Fields, in order: clone size, D gene, CDR3 length, V gene, J gene, CDR3 DNA, CDR3 protein. The D gene is left open where the match is weak. A clone size is listed for some rows: how often the clone was seen (once, few, many), or a class if it is expanded.

NA	NA	8	TRBV2	TRBJ1-2	TGTGCCAGGGAGGGCTACACCTTC	CAREGYTF
few	TRBD2	19	TRBV4-1	TRBJ2-2	TGCGCCAGCAGCCAAGACCCGACTAGCGGGAGGCTTAACACCGGGGAGCTGTTTTTT	CASSQDPTSGRLNTGELFF
few	TRBD1	14	TRBV6-5	TRBJ1-2	TGTGCCAGCATAGAACAGGGGGGAGAGATTGGCTACACCTTC	CASIEQGGEIGYTF
once	TRBD1	19	TRBV4-3	TRBJ1-1	TGCGCCAGCAGCCCGACGAAAGAACAGGGGGCCTTGGAAAACACTGAAGCTTTCTTT	CASSPTKEQGALENTEAFF
NA	TRBD1	17	TRBV18	TRBJ1-2	TGTGCCAGCTCACCACCCTACTCACAGGGGATCGTAGGAGGCTACACCTTC	CASSPPYSQGIVGGYTF
NA	TRBD1	14	TRBV5-1	TRBJ2-1	TGCGCCAGCAGCTTGACAGGGGATGGTAATGAGCAGTTCTTC	CASSLTGDGNEQFF
NA	NA	13	TRBV7-2	TRBJ2-4	TGTGCCAGCAGCTTAGCTCCCGTCAACATTCAGTACTTC	CASSLAPVNIQYF
NA	TRBD2	16	TRBV18	TRBJ2-1	TGTGCCAGCTCACCACGACTAGCGGGAGGGCGTAATGAGCAGTTCTTC	CASSPRLAGGRNEQFF
NA	TRBD2	14	TRBV19	TRBJ2-7	TGTGCCAGTAGTTGGACTAGCGGGACCTACGAGCAGTACTTC	CASSWTSGTYEQYF
NA	TRBD2	15	TRBV6-4	TRBJ2-1	TGTGCCAGCAGTGCGGGACTAGCGGCCTACAATGAGCAGTTCTTC	CASSAGLAAYNEQFF
NA	NA	17	TRBV4-1	TRBJ2-1	TGCGCCAGCAGCCAAGTTTCCGGGACACCAGTATACAATGAGCAGTTCTTC	CASSQVSGTPVYNEQFF
NA	NA	12	TRBV7-9	TRBJ1-1	TGTGCCAGCAGCCCCGGGAACGCTGAAGCTTTCTTT	CASSPGNAEAFF
NA	NA	13	TRBV11-2	TRBJ1-1	TGTGCCAGCAGCTTATCCAAAAACACTGAAGCTTTCTTT	CASSLSKNTEAFF
NA	NA	17	TRBV6-2/TRBV6-3	TRBJ2-1	TGTGCCAGCAGTTTACTCAGGGTCAGTCTTTGGTACAATGAGCAGTTCTTC	CASSLLRVSLWYNEQFF
NA	TRBD1	16	TRBV7-2	TRBJ1-1	TGTGCCAGCAGCTTTACCGTGCAGGGGGCAGGCACTGAAGCTTTCTTT	CASSFTVQGAGTEAFF